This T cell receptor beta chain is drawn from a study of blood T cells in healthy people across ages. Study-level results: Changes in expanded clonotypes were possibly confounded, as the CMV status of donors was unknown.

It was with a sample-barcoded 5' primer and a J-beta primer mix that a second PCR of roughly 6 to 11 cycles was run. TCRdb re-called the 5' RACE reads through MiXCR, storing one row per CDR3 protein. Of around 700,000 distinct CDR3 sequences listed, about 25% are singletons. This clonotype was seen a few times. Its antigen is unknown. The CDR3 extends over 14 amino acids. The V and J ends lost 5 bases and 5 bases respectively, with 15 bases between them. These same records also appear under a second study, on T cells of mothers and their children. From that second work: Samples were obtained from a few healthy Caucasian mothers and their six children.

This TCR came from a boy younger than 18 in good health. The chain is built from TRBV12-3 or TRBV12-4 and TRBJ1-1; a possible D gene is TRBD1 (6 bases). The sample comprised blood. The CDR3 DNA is TGTGCCAGCAGTACCCCACCAGGGGATACTGAAGCTTTCTTT. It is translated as CASSTPPGDTEAFF.